This T cell receptor (beta chain) was sequenced in a study of blood T cell repertoires in COVID-19. Study summary: In each case, the material was cDNA or gDNA derived from T cells, B-cell-depleted T cells, or PBMCs.

The repertoire was sequenced with immunoSEQ multiplex PCR; TCRdb's copy has only in-frame clones and lacks some. The repertoire holds 110,000 to 150,000 clones, with roughly 85% as singletons. Germline V lookup: CDR1 SGHNT, CDR2 YYREEE (reference sequence). The CDR3 is 15 amino acids. The junction had 9 bases not matched to a gene; V was cut back by 5 bases and J by 6 bases. The sample comprised PBMCs or T cells enriched from blood (not recorded which). The rearrangement uses TRBV5-4 and TRBJ2-3; 10 nucleotides align to TRBD2. This clonotype was obtained from a man aged 50-60 years who had recovered from COVID-19. CDR3 in DNA: TGTGCCAGCAGACCGCCTAGCGGGAGTGGCGATACGCAGTATTTT. Its translation: CASRPPSGSGDTQYF.